This T cell receptor (beta chain) was captured in a study of early T cells in non-severe SARS-CoV-2 infection. Individual cDNA molecules received unique molecular identifiers. TCRdb itself ran the 5' RACE reads through MiXCR, one entry per CDR3 protein. The sample has 75,000 to 100,000 distinct CDR3 sequences; 11% to 15% are singletons. This clonotype was found many times. The CDR3 runs 13 residues. The germline CDR1 and CDR2 sequences are SGHAT and FQNNGV. V gave up 5 bases and J gave up 6 bases, with 13 bases separating them. The chain uses TRBV11-2 and TRBJ1-1; D ambiguous. This TCR derives from an adult who was a healthcare worker with PCR-confirmed SARS-CoV-2 infection or an uninfected control (not recorded which). Input material: whole blood. The CDR3 spells CASSPTAGPEAFF. CDR3 DNA: TGTGCCAGCAGCCCTACGGCAGGACCTGAAGCTTTCTTT.